By its share, the clone carrying this TCR beta chain is medium-sized. What it binds is not known. Flow cytometry had shown expanded CD8+CD57+ cells in the patients chosen for sequencing. At blood sampling, none of the patients had yet received therapy. Looked up from germline, CDR1 is ENHRY and CDR2 is SYGVKD. CDR3 length: 16 amino acids. Trimming took off 4 bases at V and 4 bases at J, with 14 bases between the two ends. The record originates from a study of CD8+CD57+ T cells in acquired aplastic anemia. Study as a whole: Recorded DNA amounts for sorted CD4+ and CD8+ cells had an average of approximately 3 ug.

TCR beta VDJ and CDR3 profiles were obtained from a genomic DNA template. MiXCR, applied by TCRdb to the reads, yields one record per CDR3 protein. The data hold fewer than 200,000 distinct CDR3 sequences, with around 50% observed a single time. Findings and caveats of the study: Patients and controls had in common 25 to 35 CD8+ CDR3 sequences.

Sequencing was done on a sample of sorted CD4+, CD8+, or CD8+CD57+ T cells (not recorded which) from PBMCs. This clonotype was obtained from a human donor with aplastic anemia. The chain has TRBV10-3 and TRBJ1-6, with TRBD1 as a possible D gene (5 bases). This chain's CDR3 is CAISVSGLKYNSPLHF. CDR3 bases: TGTGCCATCAGTGTATCGGGACTCAAGTATAATTCACCCCTCCACTTT.